This T cell receptor beta chain was identified during a study of T cell responses to AZD1222 COVID-19 vaccine. In the study overall: Pooling was applied to second doses at about 4 or about 12 weeks. Study-wide results and limits: Baseline serology detected seropositivity in only six AZD1222 recipients. After the peak T cell response, and only then, were repertoires sampled.

Data came from immunoSEQ multiplex PCR; TCRdb stores just in-frame clones and leaves some out. The sample lists about 35,000 clones, 70% to 90% occurring once. Note on this clone: Antigen specificity is unknown. The same CDR3 is also encoded by other DNA sequences in this sample.

The CDR3 covers 13 residues. Germline CDR1 SGHAT, CDR2 FQNNGV. V shed 5 bases, J shed 4 bases, and the junction held 3 bases outside the gene matches. The clonotype was recovered from an adult in good health. The chain combines TRBV11-2 with TRBJ1-1; TRBD1 aligns across 8 bases. Here the sequenced sample was peripheral blood, taken on day 0 of AZD1222 vaccination. The CDR3 protein is CASSRQGSTEAFF. Written as DNA, the CDR3 is TGTGCCAGCAGCCGACAGGGGAGCACTGAAGCTTTCTTT.